This T cell receptor beta chain was recorded in a study of T cells in Graves' hyperthyroidism and ophthalmopathy. The wider study: Peripheral blood sampling occurred at initial diagnosis, before any treatment. Points from the study as a whole: The model identified upcoming ophthalmopathy a median approximately six months ahead of onset.

With regard to this clonotype: Its antigen remains unknown.

Graves' hyperthyroidism is called stable when ophthalmopathy does not progress within 18 months. Out of over 7.5 ml of fresh peripheral blood came the PBMCs. Germline V gene data show CDR1 as DFQATT and CDR2 as SNEGSKA (reference sequence). V shed 0 bases, J shed 3 bases, and the junction held 2 bases outside the gene matches. CDR3 length: 13 amino acids. RNA transcripts gave rise to amplified TCR beta CDR3 regions. Carried out on the TCR CDR3, a first-round RT-PCR used the HTBI primer set. TCRdb ran MiXCR on the multiplex PCR reads and lists one entry per CDR3 protein. The repertoire includes 540,000 or so distinct CDR3 sequences, 15% to 17% of them detected once, and under 7.5% sits in the top ten.

The specimen was blood. The chain has TRBV20-1 and TRBJ2-7, with TRBD2 matching 7 bases. This receptor was obtained from a woman in her thirties with Graves' hyperthyroidism. The chain's CDR3 is CSARDPGGYEQYF. For the CDR3, the DNA is TGCAGTGCTAGAGATCCGGGGGGCTACGAGCAGTACTTC.